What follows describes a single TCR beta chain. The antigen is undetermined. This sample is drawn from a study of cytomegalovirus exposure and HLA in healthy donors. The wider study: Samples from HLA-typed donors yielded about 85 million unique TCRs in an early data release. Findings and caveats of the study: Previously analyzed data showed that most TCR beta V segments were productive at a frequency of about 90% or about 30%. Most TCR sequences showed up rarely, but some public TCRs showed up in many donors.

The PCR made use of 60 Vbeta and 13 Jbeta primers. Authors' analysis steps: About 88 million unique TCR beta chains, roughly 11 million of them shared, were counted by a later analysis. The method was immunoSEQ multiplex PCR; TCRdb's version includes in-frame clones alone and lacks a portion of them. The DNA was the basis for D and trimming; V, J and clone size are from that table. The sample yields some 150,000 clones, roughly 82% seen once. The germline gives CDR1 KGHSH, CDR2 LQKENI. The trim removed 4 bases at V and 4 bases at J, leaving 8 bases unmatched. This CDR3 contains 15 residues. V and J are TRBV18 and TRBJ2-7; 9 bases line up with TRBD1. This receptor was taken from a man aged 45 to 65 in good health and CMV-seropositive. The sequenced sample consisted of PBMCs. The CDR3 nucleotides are TGTGCCAGCTCACTACCGGGACAGGGTCCTTACGAGCAGTACTTC. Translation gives CASSLPGQGPYEQYF.